The 26 T cell receptor beta chains listed next were all sequenced from one sample in a study of blood T cell repertoires in COVID-19. Some clones are missing from TCRdb's copy, which holds only in-frame ones; the method was immunoSEQ multiplex PCR. This sample has just over 300,000 clones, with roughly 90% found just once. The material sequenced was PBMCs or T cells enriched from blood (not recorded which). The origin of the receptors is a woman under 30 with acute COVID-19.

The rearrangement uses TRBV19 and TRBJ2-1; a possible D gene is TRBD1 (7 bases). The ends were cut back, 7 bases at V and 4 bases at J, with 17 bases in the middle. The CDR3 covers 15 residues. The germline CDR1 and CDR2 sequences are LNHDA and SQIVND (reference sequence). The CDR3 DNA reads TGTGCCAGTAAGCGGAGACAGGGAGGTTACAATGAGCAGTTCTTC. The encoded protein is CASKRRQGGYNEQFF.

The gene calls are TRBV14 and TRBJ2-1, with D perhaps TRBD2 (6 bases). CDR1 SGHDN and CDR2 FVKESK come from the germline V gene. The CDR3 is 15 residues long. V lost 8 bases, J lost 3 bases, and 17 bases lay in between. CDR3: CASAPRDSSYNEQFF. CDR3 DNA: TGTGCCAGCGCCCCCCGGGACTCCAGCTACAATGAGCAGTTCTTC.

With respect to this clone: The sample holds other DNA sequences that translate to the same CDR3. This CDR3 reads CASSPRDSYEQYF. CDR3 nucleotide sequence: TGTGCCAGCTCACCCCGAGATTCCTACGAGCAGTACTTC. The chain uses TRBV18 and TRBJ2-7; D not certain. V was clipped by 3 bases and J by 1 base, with 7 bases between them. The germline V gene has CDR1 KGHSH and CDR2 LQKENI. CDR3 length: 13 amino acids.

The V gene is TRBV27, the J gene TRBJ2-2; tentative D call: TRBD2 (6 bases). CDR3 length: 14 residues. With 6 bases removed from V and 5 bases from J, the gap between germline ends came to 13 bases. CDR1 is MNHEY and CDR2 is SMNVEV in the germline V gene (reference sequence). Here the CDR3 DNA reads TGTGCCAGCAGACGCTTGGGGGGTACCGGGGAGCTGTTTTTT. This codes for CASRRLGGTGELFF.

The chain carries TRBV27 and TRBJ2-5, with 9 positions matching TRBD1. V was pared by 4 bases and J by 1 base, with 4 bases of the junction left unmatched. Germline assignment: CDR1 MNHEY and CDR2 SMNVEV (reference sequence). This CDR3 has 15 residues. CDR3 loop: CASSSKQGAQETQYF. For the CDR3, the DNA is TGTGCCAGCAGTTCCAAACAGGGGGCCCAAGAGACCCAGTACTTC.

The chain uses TRBV28 and TRBJ2-1, with TRBD2 matching over 7 bases. Germline loops: CDR1 MDHEN, CDR2 SYDVKM. The CDR3 consists of 15 residues. Trimming removed 4 bases from V and 8 bases from J; junction bases left unmatched: 11. Here the CDR3 DNA reads TGTGCCAGCAGTTCCGCGGGAGTATCGGTCGATGAGCAGTTCTTC. Its translation: CASSSAGVSVDEQFF.

V is TRBV19 and J is TRBJ2-7, with TRBD2 as a possible D gene (6 bases). Germline-derived CDR1 and CDR2 are LNHDA and SQIVND (reference sequence). CDR3 length equals 18 residues. Trimming took 3 bases from V and 3 from J, leaving 24 bases between them. The CDR3 DNA follows: TGTGCCAGTAGTATCGGAACGGGAGCAATGCCGGCCCTCTACGAGCAGTACTTC. Translation gives CASSIGTGAMPALYEQYF.

The chain employs TRBV20-1 and TRBJ2-1; D unresolved. Trimming pared 6 bases from V and 8 bases from J, leaving 11 bases between. Germline V gene sequence: CDR1 DFQATT, CDR2 SNEGSKA (reference sequence). The CDR3 sequence is 11 residues long. CDR3 nucleotides: TGCAGTGCAGCCCCTAAGCATGAGCAGTTCTTC. It translates to CSAAPKHEQFF.

This clone was detected only once. The chain is built from TRBV28 and TRBJ2-2, with D perhaps matching TRBD2 (6 bases). This CDR3 is 15 amino acids long. V lost 2 bases to trimming and J lost 4 bases, with 11 bases between them. CDR1 is MDHEN and CDR2 is SYDVKM in the germline V gene. Here the CDR3 reads CASSLGQGLTGELFF. The CDR3 DNA is TGTGCCAGCAGTTTAGGGCAGGGACTCACCGGGGAGCTGTTTTTT.

The chain is built from TRBV25-1 and TRBJ1-6; D unclear. Germline CDR1 reads MGHDK; CDR2 reads SYGVNS. There are 16 residues in the CDR3. V gave up 2 bases and J gave up 0 bases, with 8 bases separating them. The CDR3 nucleotides read TGTGCCAGCAGTGAAGGGAGGGACTCCTATAATTCACCCCTCCACTTT. Translated, it gives CASSEGRDSYNSPLHF. Together with reference TRBV25-1 and TRBJ1-6, the CDR3 gives the full variable domain: EADIYQTPRYLVIGTGKKITLECSQTMGHDKMYWYQQDPGMELHLIHYSYGVNSTEKGDLSSESTVSRIRTEHFPLTLESARPSHTSQYLCASSEGRDSYNSPLHFGNGTRLTVT.

This clone was recorded a few times. The CDR3 DNA reads as TGTGCCAGTAGCGCAACTCCGGGACACCTTTCTGGAAACACCATATATTTT. Protein sequence: CASSATPGHLSGNTIYF. The chain links TRBV19 to TRBJ1-3; weak D call: TRBD1 (6 bases). The CDR3 totals 17 residues. Trimming took 6 bases from V and 1 from J, leaving 19 bases between them. Germline V gives CDR1 LNHDA, CDR2 SQIVND (reference sequence).

The chain employs TRBV3-1 (or the pseudogene TRBV3-2) and TRBJ2-7, with D possibly matching TRBD2 (6 bases). The CDR3 contains 15 residues. Germline lookup yields CDR1 LGHDT and CDR2 YNNKEL (reference sequence). With 1 base removed from V and 0 bases from J, the gap between germline ends came to 10 bases. The CDR3 sequence: CASSQVAASSYEQYF. CDR3 sequence (DNA): TGTGCCAGCAGCCAAGTAGCGGCGAGCTCCTACGAGCAGTACTTC.

The chain carries TRBV27 and TRBJ2-2, with D perhaps matching TRBD2 (7 bases). Germline V gives CDR1 MNHEY, CDR2 SMNVEV (reference sequence). CDR3 size: 14 residues. V lost 6 bases and J 6 bases, leaving 14 bases between the germline ends. CDR3 in amino acids: CASRFGGRPGELFF. DNA of the CDR3: TGTGCCAGCAGGTTCGGGGGGCGCCCCGGGGAGCTGTTTTTT.

This chain connects TRBV5-5 to TRBJ2-1; TRBD1 is a possible D gene (6 bases). Trimming removed 5 bases from V and 6 bases from J, with 18 bases in between. This CDR3 has 15 residues. From germline, CDR1 is SGHKS and CDR2 YYEKEE (reference sequence). The CDR3 DNA follows: TGTGCCAGCAGTTATGGACAGAGGGGCTTCAATGAGCAGTTCTTC. Translated: CASSYGQRGFNEQFF.

The V gene is TRBV5-1, the J gene TRBJ2-2; 7 bases are a match to TRBD2. Trimming at V came to 0 bases and at J to 0 bases, leaving 8 bases not matched to a gene. This CDR3 is 18 amino acids long. Germline V gives CDR1 SGHRS, CDR2 YFSETQ. The CDR3 loop reads CASSLAASGYTNTGELFF. The CDR3 DNA sequence: TGCGCCAGCAGCTTGGCGGCTAGCGGATATACGAACACCGGGGAGCTGTTTTTT. The variable domain in full, completed from reference TRBV5-1 and TRBJ2-2, reads KAGVTQTPRYLIKTRGQQVTLSCSPISGHRSVSWYQQTPGQGLQFLFEYFSETQRNKGNFPGRFSGRQFSNSRSEMNVSTLELGDSALYLCASSLAASGYTNTGELFFGEGSRLTVL.

J is TRBJ1-1 and V is TRBV5-5; perhaps TRBD1 as D (6 bases). This CDR3 has 13 amino acids. Germline lookup yields CDR1 SGHKS and CDR2 YYEKEE (reference sequence). V dropped 6 bases and J dropped 1 base, with 10 bases sitting between them. CDR3 protein: CASTQGKNTEAFF. CDR3 nucleotide sequence: TGTGCCAGCACCCAGGGGAAGAACACTGAAGCTTTCTTT.

The V call is TRBV18, the J call TRBJ2-2, with TRBD1 identical over 11 bases. The V and J ends lost 1 base and 2 bases, in that order; junction bases with no gene match: 6. This CDR3 comprises 18 residues. CDR1 is KGHSH and CDR2 is LQKENI in the germline V gene. The CDR3 protein is CASSPRWRTGGNTGELFF. CDR3 DNA sequence: TGTGCCAGCTCACCACGGTGGAGGACAGGGGGCAACACCGGGGAGCTGTTTTTT. Filled out from reference TRBV18 and TRBJ2-2, the complete variable domain reads NAGVMQNPRHLVRRRGQEARLRCSPMKGHSHVYWYRQLPEEGLKFMVYLQKENIIDESGMPKERFSAEFPKEGPSILRIQQVVRGDSAAYFCASSPRWRTGGNTGELFFGEGSRLTVL.

The chain carries TRBV6-1 and TRBJ1-5; D uncertain. Trimming pared 1 base from V and 13 bases from J, leaving 14 bases between. This CDR3 spans 13 amino acids. Germline V gene lookup returns CDR1 MNHNS and CDR2 SASEGT. The CDR3 is CASSEVGWETQHF. The CDR3 bases are TGTGCCAGCAGTGAAGTCGGCTGGGAGACACAGCATTTT.

The chain recombines TRBV7-2 with TRBJ2-7; D might be TRBD1 (6 bases). CDR1 SGHTA and CDR2 FQGNSA come from the germline V gene. The CDR3 extends over 17 amino acids. With 3 bases removed from V and 0 bases from J, the gap between germline ends came to 18 bases. CDR3 nucleotide sequence: TGTGCCAGCAGCTTTTCCACCGGACAGAGGAGCTCCTACGAGCAGTACTTC. Translating gives CASSFSTGQRSSYEQYF. Supplemented by reference TRBV7-2 and TRBJ2-7, the full variable domain reads GAGVSQSPSNKVTEKGKDVELRCDPISGHTALYWYRQSLGQGLEFLIYFQGNSAPDKSGLPSDRFSAERTGGSVSTLTIQRTQQEDSAVYLCASSFSTGQRSSYEQYFGPGTRLTVT.

The DNA for the CDR3 is TGTGCCAGTAGTATAGGACCGTCGGGAGGCTCCTACGAGCAGTACTTC. Amino acids: CASSIGPSGGSYEQYF. J is TRBJ2-7 and V is TRBV19; TRBD2 matches at 7 bases. The CDR3 runs 16 residues. Trimming at V came to 1 base and at J to 0 bases, leaving 6 bases not matched to a gene. Germline lookup yields CDR1 LNHDA and CDR2 SQIVND (reference sequence). Supplemented by reference TRBV19 and TRBJ2-7, the full variable domain reads DGGITQSPKYLFRKEGQNVTLSCEQNLNHDAMYWYRQDPGQGLRLIYYSQIVNDFQKGDIAEGYSVSREKKESFPLTVTSAQKNPTAFYLCASSIGPSGGSYEQYFGPGTRLTVT.

This chain joins TRBV4-2 and TRBJ2-7, with 12 positions matching TRBD2. The CDR3 contains 16 residues. Looked up from germline, CDR1 is LGHNA and CDR2 is YNFKEQ. V shed 5 bases and J 3 bases; nucleotides not matched to a gene: 8. This chain's CDR3 is CASSSLTSGSGYEQYF. CDR3 coding DNA: TGTGCCAGCAGCTCGTTGACTAGCGGGAGTGGCTACGAGCAGTACTTC.

This chain's CDR3 is CASSLATGYEQYF. CDR3 nucleotides: TGTGCCAGCAGCTTGGCTACAGGGTACGAGCAGTACTTC. The chain recombines TRBV5-4 with TRBJ2-7; weak D call: TRBD1 (6 bases). The CDR3 runs 13 residues. Germline V lookup: CDR1 SGHNT, CDR2 YYREEE (reference sequence). Trimming cost V 0 bases and J 4 bases, with 8 bases left between them.

With respect to this clone: Its ends do not fully match the called genes, so a read error is possible. The rearrangement links TRBV24-1 to TRBJ2-7; 10 nucleotides match TRBD1. The CDR3 contains 16 residues. CDR1 is KGHDR, CDR2 SFDVKD, per germline. In DNA, the CDR3 is TGTGCCACCAGTGCTTTGGGGGACAGGGGATCCTACGAGCAGTACTTC. This gives the protein CATSALGDRGSYEQYF.

The chain recombines TRBV20-1 with TRBJ2-1, with TRBD2 as a possible D gene (7 bases). CDR1 is DFQATT and CDR2 is SNEGSKA in the germline V gene (reference sequence). The CDR3 has 11 residues. V lost 8 bases to trimming and J lost 8 bases, with 13 bases between them. The CDR3 DNA is TGCAGTCCGAGGGGGGGCGATGAGCAGTTCTTC. It specifies CSPRGGDEQFF.

This chain joins TRBV2 and TRBJ1-4, with 9 bases fitting TRBD1. The germline V gene has CDR1 SNHLY and CDR2 FYNNEI. V lost 7 bases, J lost 8 bases, and 2 bases stayed unmatched. The CDR3 is 12 amino acids. The CDR3 here is CASNRGLEKLFF. CDR3 sequence (DNA): TGTGCCAGCAACAGGGGGCTAGAAAAACTGTTTTTT.

The chain couples TRBV11-2 to TRBJ2-5, with TRBD2 matching over 9 bases. CDR1 is SGHAT and CDR2 is FQNNGV in the germline V gene. CDR3 size: 15 residues. V was pared by 5 bases and J by 5 bases, with 9 bases of the junction left unmatched. CDR3 protein: CASSTTILAGETQYF. CDR3 in DNA: TGTGCCAGCAGCACGACAATACTAGCGGGCGAGACCCAGTACTTC.